The 4 T cell receptor beta chains below all came from one sample that was sequenced in a study of metastatic and nonmetastatic thyroid tumors. Thyroid surgery was preceded by no treatment in any patient. Through MiXCR, TCRdb re-clonotyped the PCR reads. This table has about 11,000 clones, just under 30% appearing once. Sequencing was carried out using tumor tissue. The source of these receptors is a female donor with papillary thyroid cancer or a benign thyroid nodule (not recorded which). Some clones in this sample may be carry-over from other donors' samples.

The V and J genes are TRBV30 and TRBJ1-1; 10 bases are a match to TRBD1. The CDR3 is made up of 14 amino acids. Germline V gene sequence: CDR1 GTSNPN, CDR2 SVGIG (reference sequence). V lost 4 bases, J lost 5 bases, and 7 bases stayed unmatched. The CDR3 sequence: CAWTTGTGETEAFF. The CDR3 nucleotides read TGTGCCTGGACCACCGGGACAGGGGAGACTGAAGCTTTCTTT.

This clone was counted only a few times. The CDR3 coding sequence is TGCGCCAGCAGCCAAGATAAGGCAGGGATGGAAAAACTGTTTTTT. Translation gives CASSQDKAGMEKLFF. This rearrangement joins TRBV4-1 to TRBJ1-4; D perhaps matches TRBD1 (5 bases). The CDR3 is made up of 15 amino acids. V lost 0 bases and J lost 8, with 13 bases in between. Germline V gene data show CDR1 as MGHRA and CDR2 as YSYEKL.

This clone is medium-sized. This chain uses TRBV12-3 or TRBV12-4 with TRBJ1-1; D is perhaps TRBD1 (6 bases). The germline V and J ends were trimmed by 5 bases and 8 bases, with 15 bases remaining between them. CDR3 length: 13 residues. The CDR3 DNA follows: TGTGCCAGCAGTCCTTACGGGGGGGCGGAAGCTTTCTTT. Its translation is CASSPYGGAEAFF.

In its sample, this clone ranks as medium-sized (0.01 to 0.1%). The chain employs TRBV9 and TRBJ1-1, with a weak D call TRBD1 (5 bases). Trimming shortened V by 3 bases and J by 2 bases, and 11 bases separated the two germline ends. From germline, CDR1 is SGDLS and CDR2 YYNGEE. The CDR3 runs 14 residues. The CDR3 here is CASSDGTFNTEAFF. The CDR3 coding sequence is TGTGCCAGCAGCGATGGGACTTTCAACACTGAAGCTTTCTTT.